The T cell receptor beta chain under discussion was sequenced for a study of response to subunit inactivated influenza vaccine. CDR1 and CDR2 (germline): SEHNR, FQNEAQ (reference sequence). This CDR3 is built from 13 residues. The ends were cut back, 2 bases at V and 7 bases at J, with 11 bases in the middle. TCRdb analysed the RT-PCR reads with MiXCR anew, one entry per CDR3 protein. The table includes about half a million distinct CDR3 sequences, about 25% detected once. The receptor comes from a man aged 50 or older who received an inactivated influenza vaccine. The V gene is TRBV7-9, the J gene TRBJ1-1; D gene ambiguous. Material: CD4+ T cells sorted from PBMCs, obtained 4 to 6 days after vaccination. The CDR3: CASSLKGIGEAFF. The CDR3 DNA reads TGTGCCAGCAGCTTAAAAGGGATCGGTGAAGCTTTCTTT. Full variable domain (remainder filled in from reference TRBV7-9 and TRBJ1-1): DTGVSQNPRHKITKRGQNVTFRCDPISEHNRLYWYRQTLGQGPEFLTYFQNEAQLEKSRLLSDRFSAERPKGSFSTLEIQRTEQGDSAMYLCASSLKGIGEAFFGQGTRLTVV.